This T cell receptor beta chain was identified in a study of patients and donors after allogeneic stem cell transplantation. TCRdb re-called the RT-PCR reads through MiXCR, storing one row per CDR3 protein. The sample has fewer than 95,000 distinct CDR3 sequences; around 5% are singletons. At least ten counts were recorded for this clonotype. Germline V gives CDR1 SGHVS, CDR2 FQNEAQ. Trimming took off 2 bases at V and 8 bases at J, with 4 bases between the two ends. The CDR3 consists of 11 residues. V and J are TRBV7-8 and TRBJ2-1; D is unresolved. The source material was blood, either unsorted or a sorted T cell fraction (not recorded which). The clonotype was recovered from a human donor who was either an allogeneic HSCT recipient or a stem cell or donor lymphocyte infusion donor (not recorded which). It is not recorded whose cells these are; they may come from a transplant donor. The CDR3 sequence: CASSLFDEQFF. In nucleotides, the CDR3 is TGTGCCAGCAGCTTATTCGATGAGCAGTTCTTC.